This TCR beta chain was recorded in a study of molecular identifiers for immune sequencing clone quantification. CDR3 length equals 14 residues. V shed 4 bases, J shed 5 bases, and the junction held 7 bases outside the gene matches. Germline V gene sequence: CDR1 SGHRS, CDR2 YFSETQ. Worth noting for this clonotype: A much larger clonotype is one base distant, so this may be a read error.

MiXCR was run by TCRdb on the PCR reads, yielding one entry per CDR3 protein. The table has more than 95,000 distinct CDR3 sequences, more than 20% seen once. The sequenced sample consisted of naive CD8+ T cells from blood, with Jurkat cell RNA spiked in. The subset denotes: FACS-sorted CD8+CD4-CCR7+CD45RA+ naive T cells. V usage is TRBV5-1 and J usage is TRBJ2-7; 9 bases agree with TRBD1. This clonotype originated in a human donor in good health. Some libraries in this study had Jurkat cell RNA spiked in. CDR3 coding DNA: TGCGCCAGCAGCCTGGGACAGGGCGACCACGAGCAGTACTTC. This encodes CASSLGQGDHEQYF.